This T cell receptor (beta chain) comes out of a study of blood T cells in healthy people across ages. A second about 6 to 11 cycle PCR used barcoded and J-beta primers. Each CDR3 protein gets one entry after TCRdb re-called the 5' RACE reads with MiXCR. This table has about 1,800,000 distinct CDR3 sequences, approximately 28% appearing once. Germline loops: CDR1 DFQATT, CDR2 SNEGSKA (reference sequence). Trimming stripped 0 bases from V and 4 bases from J, with 10 bases between. CDR3 size: 14 residues. Samples had at least 7 million PBMCs isolated from them. Total RNA was isolated from each sample in quantities of at least 5.5 micrograms.

This TCR was sampled from a young woman in good health. The source material was blood. This chain links TRBV20-1 with TRBJ2-1; D may be TRBD1 (6 bases). CDR3 sequence reads: CSAREDSIYNEQFF. CDR3 nucleotide sequence: TGCAGTGCTAGAGAGGACAGTATTTACAATGAGCAGTTCTTC.